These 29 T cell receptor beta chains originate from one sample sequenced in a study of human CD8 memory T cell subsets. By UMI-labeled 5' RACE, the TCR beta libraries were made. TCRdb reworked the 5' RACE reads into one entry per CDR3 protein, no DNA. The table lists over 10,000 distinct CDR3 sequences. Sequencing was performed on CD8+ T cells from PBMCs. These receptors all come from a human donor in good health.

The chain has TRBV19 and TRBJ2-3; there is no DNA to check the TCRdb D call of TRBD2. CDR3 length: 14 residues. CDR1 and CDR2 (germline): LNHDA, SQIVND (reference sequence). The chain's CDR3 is CASSRLAATDTQYF.

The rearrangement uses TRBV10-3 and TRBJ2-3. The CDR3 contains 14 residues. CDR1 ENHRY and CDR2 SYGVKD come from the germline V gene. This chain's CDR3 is CAISEGMSTDTQYF.

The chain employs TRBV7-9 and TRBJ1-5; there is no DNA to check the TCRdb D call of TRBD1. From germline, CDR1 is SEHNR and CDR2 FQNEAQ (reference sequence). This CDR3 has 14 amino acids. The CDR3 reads CASSLGQSDQPQHF.

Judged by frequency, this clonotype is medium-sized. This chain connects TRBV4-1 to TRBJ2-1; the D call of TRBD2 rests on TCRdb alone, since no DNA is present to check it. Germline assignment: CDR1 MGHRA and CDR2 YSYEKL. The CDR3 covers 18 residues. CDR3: CASSQDPAGGSSYNEQFF.

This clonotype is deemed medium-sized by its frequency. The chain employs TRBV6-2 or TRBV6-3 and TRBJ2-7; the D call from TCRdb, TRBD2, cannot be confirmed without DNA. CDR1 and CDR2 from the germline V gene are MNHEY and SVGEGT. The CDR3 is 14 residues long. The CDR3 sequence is CASSSGTSKDEQYF.

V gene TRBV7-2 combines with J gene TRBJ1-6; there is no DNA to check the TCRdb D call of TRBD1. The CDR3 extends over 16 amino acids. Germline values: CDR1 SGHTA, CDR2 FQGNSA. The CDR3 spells CASSDKGTVSNSPLHF.

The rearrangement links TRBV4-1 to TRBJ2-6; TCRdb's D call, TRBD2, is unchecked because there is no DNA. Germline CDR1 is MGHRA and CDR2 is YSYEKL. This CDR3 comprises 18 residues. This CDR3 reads CASSHPREGSTGANVLTF.

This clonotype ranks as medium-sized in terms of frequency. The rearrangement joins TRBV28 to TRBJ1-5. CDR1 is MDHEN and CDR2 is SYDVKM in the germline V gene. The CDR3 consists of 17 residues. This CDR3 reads CASSLTASGNSNQPQHF. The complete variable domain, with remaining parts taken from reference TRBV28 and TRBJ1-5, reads DVKVTQSSRYLVKRTGEKVFLECVQDMDHENMFWYRQDPGLGLRLIYFSYDVKMKEKGDIPEGYSVSREKKERFSLILESASTNQTSMYLCASSLTASGNSNQPQHFGDGTRLSIL.

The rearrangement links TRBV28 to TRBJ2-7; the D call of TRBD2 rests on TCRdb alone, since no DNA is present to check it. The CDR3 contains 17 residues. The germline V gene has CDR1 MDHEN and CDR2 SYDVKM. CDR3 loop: CASSFPLAGGQSYEQYF.

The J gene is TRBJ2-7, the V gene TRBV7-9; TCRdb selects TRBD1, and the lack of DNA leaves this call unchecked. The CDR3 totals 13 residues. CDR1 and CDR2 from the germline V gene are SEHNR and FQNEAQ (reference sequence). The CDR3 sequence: CASRSGQTYEQYF.

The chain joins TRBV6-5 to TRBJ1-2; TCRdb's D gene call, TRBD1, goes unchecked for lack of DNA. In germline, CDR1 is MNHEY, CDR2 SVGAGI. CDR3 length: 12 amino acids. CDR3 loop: CASRFAGDGYTF.

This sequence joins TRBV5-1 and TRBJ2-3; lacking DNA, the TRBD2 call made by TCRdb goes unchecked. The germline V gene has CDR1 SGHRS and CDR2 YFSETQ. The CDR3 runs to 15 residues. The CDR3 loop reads CASSLAGEETDTQYF.

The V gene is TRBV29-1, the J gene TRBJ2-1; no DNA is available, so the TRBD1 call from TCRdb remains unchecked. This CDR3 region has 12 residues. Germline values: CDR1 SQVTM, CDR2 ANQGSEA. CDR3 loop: CSVGGQANEQFF.

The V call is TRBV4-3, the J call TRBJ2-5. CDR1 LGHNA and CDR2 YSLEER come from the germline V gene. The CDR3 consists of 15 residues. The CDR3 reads CASSPVLADQETQYF.

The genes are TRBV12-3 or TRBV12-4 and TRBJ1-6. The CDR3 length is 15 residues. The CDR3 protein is CASSSLSSYNSPLHF.

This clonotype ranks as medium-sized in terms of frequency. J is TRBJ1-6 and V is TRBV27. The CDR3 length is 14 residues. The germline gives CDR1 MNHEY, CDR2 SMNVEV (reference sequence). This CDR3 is CASSLEPVGSPLHF.

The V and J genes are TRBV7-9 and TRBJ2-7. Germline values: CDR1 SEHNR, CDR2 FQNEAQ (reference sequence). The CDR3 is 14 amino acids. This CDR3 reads CASSFEGSSYEQYF.

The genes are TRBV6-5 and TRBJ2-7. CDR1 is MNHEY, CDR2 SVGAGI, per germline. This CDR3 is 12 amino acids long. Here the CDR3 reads CASSYSAGEQYF.

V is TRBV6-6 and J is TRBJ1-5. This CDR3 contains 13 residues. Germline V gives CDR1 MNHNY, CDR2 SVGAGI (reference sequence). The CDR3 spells CASSSWADQPQHF.

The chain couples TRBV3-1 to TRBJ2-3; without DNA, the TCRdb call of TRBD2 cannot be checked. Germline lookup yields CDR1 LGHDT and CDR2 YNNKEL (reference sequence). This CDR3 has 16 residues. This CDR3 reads CASSQGPSGSTDTQYF.

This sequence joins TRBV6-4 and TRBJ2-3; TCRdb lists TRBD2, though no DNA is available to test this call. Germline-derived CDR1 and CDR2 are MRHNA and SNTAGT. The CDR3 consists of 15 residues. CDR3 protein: CASKTSGRNTDTQYF.

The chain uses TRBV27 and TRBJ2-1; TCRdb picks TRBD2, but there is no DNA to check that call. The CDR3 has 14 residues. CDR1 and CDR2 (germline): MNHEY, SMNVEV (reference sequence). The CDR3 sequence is CASSKGLAGLEQFF.

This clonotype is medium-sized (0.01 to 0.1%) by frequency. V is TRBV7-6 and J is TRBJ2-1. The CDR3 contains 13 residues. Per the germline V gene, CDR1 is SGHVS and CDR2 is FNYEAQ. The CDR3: CASSLARIDEQFF.

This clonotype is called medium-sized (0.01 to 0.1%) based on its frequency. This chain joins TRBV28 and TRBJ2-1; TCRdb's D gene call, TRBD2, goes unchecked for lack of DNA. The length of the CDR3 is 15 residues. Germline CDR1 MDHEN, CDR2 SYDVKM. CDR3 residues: CASSFSKRGGNEQFF.

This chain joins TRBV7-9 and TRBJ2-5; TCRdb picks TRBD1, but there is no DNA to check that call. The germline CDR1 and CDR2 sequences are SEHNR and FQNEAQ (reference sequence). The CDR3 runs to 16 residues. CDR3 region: CASSSTDRVDQETQYF.

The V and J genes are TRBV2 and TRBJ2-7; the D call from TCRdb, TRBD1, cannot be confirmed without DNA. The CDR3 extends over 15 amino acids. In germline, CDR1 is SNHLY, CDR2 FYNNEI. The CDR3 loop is CASSEGTAISYEQYF.

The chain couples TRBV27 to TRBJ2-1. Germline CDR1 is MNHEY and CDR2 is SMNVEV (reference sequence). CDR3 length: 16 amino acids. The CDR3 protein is CASSLVLGKSYNEQFF.

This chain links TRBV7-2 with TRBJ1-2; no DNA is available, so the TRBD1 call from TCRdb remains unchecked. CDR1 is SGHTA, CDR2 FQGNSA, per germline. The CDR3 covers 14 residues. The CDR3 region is CASSPWDSHYGYTF.

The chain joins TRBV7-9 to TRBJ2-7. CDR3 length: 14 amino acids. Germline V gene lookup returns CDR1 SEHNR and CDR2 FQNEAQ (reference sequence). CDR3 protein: CASSHPTVPYEQYF. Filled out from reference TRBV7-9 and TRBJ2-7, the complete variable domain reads DTGVSQNPRHKITKRGQNVTFRCDPISEHNRLYWYRQTLGQGPEFLTYFQNEAQLEKSRLLSDRFSAERPKGSFSTLEIQRTEQGDSAMYLCASSHPTVPYEQYFGPGTRLTVT.